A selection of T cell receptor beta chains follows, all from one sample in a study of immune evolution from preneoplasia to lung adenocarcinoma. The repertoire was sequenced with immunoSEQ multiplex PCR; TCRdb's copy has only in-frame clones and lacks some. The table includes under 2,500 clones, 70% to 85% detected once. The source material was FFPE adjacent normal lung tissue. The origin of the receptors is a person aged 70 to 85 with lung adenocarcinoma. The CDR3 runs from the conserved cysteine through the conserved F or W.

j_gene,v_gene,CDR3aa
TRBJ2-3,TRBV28,CASSLWTSGTDTQYF
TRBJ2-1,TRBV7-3,CASSEDGYNEQFF
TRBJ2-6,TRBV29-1,CSVPGDPPGQDIDSGANVLTF
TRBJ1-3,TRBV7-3,CASSLQGNSGNTIYF
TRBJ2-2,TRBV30,CAWAPPRGNTGELFF
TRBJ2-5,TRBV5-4,CASGTSGTETQYF
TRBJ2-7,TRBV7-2,CASSLDRQGHEQYF
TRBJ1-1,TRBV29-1,CSSWRDGDLTEAFF
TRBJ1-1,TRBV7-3,CASSPRQRAFF
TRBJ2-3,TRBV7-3,CASSFSGLAGDTQYF
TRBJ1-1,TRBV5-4,CASSPGRDTEAFF
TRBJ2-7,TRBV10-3,CAISESGSSGSRGYEQYF
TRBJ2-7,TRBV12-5,CASGSPLDYEQYF
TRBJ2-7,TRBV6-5,CASSYGRGVYEQYF
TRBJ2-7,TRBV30,CATGWAYEQYF
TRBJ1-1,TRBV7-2,CASSPHVYGEAFF
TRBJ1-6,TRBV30,CAWGSGQDNSPLHF
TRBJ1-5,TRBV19,CASKMGRRDSNQPQHF
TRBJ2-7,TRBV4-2,CASSHPTEAGGSYEQYF
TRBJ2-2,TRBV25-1,CASSGAGDLGAGELFF
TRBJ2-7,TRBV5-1,CASRPGPRDSYEQYF
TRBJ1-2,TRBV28,CAGSFITGYGYTF
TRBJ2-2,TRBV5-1,CASSLVLPEWELFF
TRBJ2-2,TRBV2,CASRPGTGETGELFF
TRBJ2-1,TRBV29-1,CSAEDSRGSYNEQFF
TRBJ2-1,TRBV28,CASSLPDGRGNEQFF
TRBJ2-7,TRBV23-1,CASTPTRERAAVYEQYF
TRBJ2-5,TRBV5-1,CASSLSGEETQYF
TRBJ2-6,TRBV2,CASSYRTSVLGANVLTF
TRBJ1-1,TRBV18,CASSREPGEDTEAFF
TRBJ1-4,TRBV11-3,CASRKSHRGDANEKLFF
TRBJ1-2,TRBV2,CASSFQGGGYGYTF
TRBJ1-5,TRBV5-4,CASSLEGSNQPQHF
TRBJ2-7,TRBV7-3,CASSRDNSYEQYF
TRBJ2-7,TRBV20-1,CSAPGNHEQYF
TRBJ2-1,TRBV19,CASSRTNEQFF
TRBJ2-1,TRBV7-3,CASSPSGSDNEQFF
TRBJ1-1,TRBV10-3,CAITDSGNTEAFF
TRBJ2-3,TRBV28,CASRTGGVGTDTQYF
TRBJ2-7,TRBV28,CASSLYQGTYEQYF
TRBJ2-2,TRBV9,CASSVARGSNTGELFF
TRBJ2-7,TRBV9,CASSVGWGPSYEQYF